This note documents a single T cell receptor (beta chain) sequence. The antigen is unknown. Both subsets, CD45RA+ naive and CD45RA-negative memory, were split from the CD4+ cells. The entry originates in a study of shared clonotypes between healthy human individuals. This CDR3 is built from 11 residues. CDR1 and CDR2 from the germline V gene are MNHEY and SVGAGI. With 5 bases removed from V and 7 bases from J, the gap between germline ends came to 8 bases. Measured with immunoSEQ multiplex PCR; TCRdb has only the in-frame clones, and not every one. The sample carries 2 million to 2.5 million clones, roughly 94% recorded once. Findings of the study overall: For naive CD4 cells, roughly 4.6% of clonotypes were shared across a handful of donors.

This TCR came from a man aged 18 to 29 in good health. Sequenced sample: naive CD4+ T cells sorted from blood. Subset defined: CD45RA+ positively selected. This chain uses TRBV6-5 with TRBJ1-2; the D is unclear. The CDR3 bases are TGTGCCAGCAGTCCCCAGGTTGGCTACACCTTC. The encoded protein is CASSPQVGYTF.